The present T cell receptor beta chain was sequenced within a study of shared clonotypes between healthy human individuals. Study-wide findings and caveats: Clonotypes which were not shared had lower generation probabilities than clonotypes that all four donors shared. Between a handful of donors, naive CD4 clonotypes were shared at a level of about 5.3%. Blood alone was sampled, and tissue repertoires likely differ.

There are 17 residues in the CDR3. The germline gives CDR1 MNHNS, CDR2 SASEGT. Deep-level settings were used for running the assay. The data were produced by immunoSEQ multiplex PCR, yet TCRdb's version contains in-frame clones alone and is incomplete. The repertoire holds 2 million or so clones, with 90% to 95% as singletons. About this clone itself: The target antigen is unknown. One junction end disagrees with the germline gene, perhaps due to a read error.

The TCR comes from a man aged 18 to 30 in good health. The sequenced sample was naive CD4+ T cells sorted from blood. Subset described: CD45RA+ positively selected. This chain uses TRBV6-1 with TRBJ1-6; weak D call: TRBD1 (5 bases). CDR3 sequence reads: CASTELTARAYNSPLHF. The CDR3 DNA follows: TGTGCCAGCACTGAATTGACAGCGAGGGCCTATAATTCACCCCTCCACTTT.